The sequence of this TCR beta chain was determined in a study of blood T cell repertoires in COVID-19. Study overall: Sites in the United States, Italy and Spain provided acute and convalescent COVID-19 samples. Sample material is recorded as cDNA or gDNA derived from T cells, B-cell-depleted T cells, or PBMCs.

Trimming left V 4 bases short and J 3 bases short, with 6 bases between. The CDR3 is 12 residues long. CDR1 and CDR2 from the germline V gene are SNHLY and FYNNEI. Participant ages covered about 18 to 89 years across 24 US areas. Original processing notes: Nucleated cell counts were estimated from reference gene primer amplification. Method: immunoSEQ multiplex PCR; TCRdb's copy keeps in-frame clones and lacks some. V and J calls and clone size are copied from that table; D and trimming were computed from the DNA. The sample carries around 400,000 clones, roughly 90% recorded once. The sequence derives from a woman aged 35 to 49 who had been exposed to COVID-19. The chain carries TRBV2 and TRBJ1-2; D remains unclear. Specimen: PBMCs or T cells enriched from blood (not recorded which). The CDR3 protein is CASSAGDYGYTF. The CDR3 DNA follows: TGTGCCAGCAGTGCAGGTGACTATGGCTACACCTTC.